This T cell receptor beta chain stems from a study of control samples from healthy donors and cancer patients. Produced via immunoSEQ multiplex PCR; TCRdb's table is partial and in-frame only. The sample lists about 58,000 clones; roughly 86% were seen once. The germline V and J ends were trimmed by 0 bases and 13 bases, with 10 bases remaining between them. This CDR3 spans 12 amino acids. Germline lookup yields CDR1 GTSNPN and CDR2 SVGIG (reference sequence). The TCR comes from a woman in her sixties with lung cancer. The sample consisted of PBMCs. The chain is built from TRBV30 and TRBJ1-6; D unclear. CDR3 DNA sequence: TGTGCCTGGAGTGTATCCAGGCCGCCCCTCCACTTT. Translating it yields CAWSVSRPPLHF. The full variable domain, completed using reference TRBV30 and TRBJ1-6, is SQTIHQWPATLVQPVGSPLSLECTVEGTSNPNLYWYRQAAGRGLQLLFYSVGIGQISSEVPQNLSASRPQDRQFILSSKKLLLSDSGFYLCAWSVSRPPLHFGNGTRLTVT.